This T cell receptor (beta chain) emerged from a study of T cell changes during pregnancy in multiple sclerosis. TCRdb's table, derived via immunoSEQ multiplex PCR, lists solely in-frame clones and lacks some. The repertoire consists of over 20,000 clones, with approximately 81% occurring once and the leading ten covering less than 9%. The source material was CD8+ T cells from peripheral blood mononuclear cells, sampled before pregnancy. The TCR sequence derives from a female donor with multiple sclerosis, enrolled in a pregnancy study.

For the CDR3, the DNA is TGTGCCAGCAGGGTACTAAAGGGGGAATCCAATGAGCAGTTCTTC. This gives the protein CASRVLKGESNEQFF. The rearrangement links TRBV6-1 to TRBJ2-1; a weak D match, TRBD1 (6 bases). Germline CDR1 reads MNHNS; CDR2 reads SASEGT. The CDR3 spans 15 residues. Trimming stripped 6 bases from V and 6 bases from J, with 18 bases between.